This T cell receptor beta chain came from a study of blood T cell repertoires in COVID-19. Study details: Nucleic acid was either cDNA or gDNA, and it came from T cells, B-cell-depleted T cells, or PBMCs.

The germline CDR1 and CDR2 sequences are SGHRS and YFSETQ. This CDR3 region has 14 residues. V lost 2 bases and J lost 8; bases outside the gene matches: 5. The authors' processing: Reference gene primer amplification yielded estimated nucleated cell counts. The protocol was immunoSEQ multiplex PCR, while the TCRdb copy is restricted to in-frame clones and leaves out a portion. Clone size and V and J calls were adopted from that table, with D and trimming inferred from the DNA. The profile shows a few hundred thousand clones, more than 85% of them singletons. The chain carries TRBV5-1 and TRBJ2-1; 9 positions match TRBD2. The specimen sequenced was PBMCs or T cells enriched from blood (not recorded which). This TCR was recovered from a woman aged 40 to 50 who had been exposed to COVID-19. The CDR3 protein is CASSFLREGDEQFF. The CDR3 DNA reads TGCGCCAGCAGCTTCCTGCGGGAGGGCGATGAGCAGTTCTTC.